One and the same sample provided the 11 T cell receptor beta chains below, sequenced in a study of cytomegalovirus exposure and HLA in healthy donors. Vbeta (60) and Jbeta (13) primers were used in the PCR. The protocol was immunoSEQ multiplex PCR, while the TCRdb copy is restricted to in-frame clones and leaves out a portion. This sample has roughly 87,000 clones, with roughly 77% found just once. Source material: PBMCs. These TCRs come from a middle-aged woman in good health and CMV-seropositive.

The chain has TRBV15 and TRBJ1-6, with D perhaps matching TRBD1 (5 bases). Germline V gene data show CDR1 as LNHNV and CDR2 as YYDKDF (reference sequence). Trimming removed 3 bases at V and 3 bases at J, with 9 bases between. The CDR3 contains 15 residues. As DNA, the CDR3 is TGTGCCACCAGCAGCGAAGACAGCTATAATTCACCCCTCCACTTT. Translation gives CATSSEDSYNSPLHF.

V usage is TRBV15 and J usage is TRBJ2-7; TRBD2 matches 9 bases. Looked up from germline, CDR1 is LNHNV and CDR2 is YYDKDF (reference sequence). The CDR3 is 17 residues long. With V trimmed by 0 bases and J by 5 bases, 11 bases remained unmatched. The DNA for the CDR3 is TGTGCCACCAGCAGAGATCAAGAGCGGGGGGCCCCCAACGAGCAGTACTTC. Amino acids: CATSRDQERGAPNEQYF.

The CDR3 bases are TGTGCCAGCAGTTGGACAACAGGGGCCGCCTACGAGCAGTACTTC. Amino acid sequence: CASSWTTGAAYEQYF. V usage is TRBV6-5 and J usage is TRBJ2-7, with 7 bases that match TRBD1. This CDR3 spans 15 amino acids. With V trimmed by 4 bases and J by 2 bases, 8 bases remained unmatched. CDR1 and CDR2 (germline): MNHEY, SVGAGI.

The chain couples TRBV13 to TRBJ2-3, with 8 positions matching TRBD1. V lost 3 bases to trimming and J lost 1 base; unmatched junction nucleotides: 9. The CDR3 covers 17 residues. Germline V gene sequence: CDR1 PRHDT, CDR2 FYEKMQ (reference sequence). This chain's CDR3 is CASSLAPGGPGTDTQYF. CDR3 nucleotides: TGTGCCAGCAGCTTGGCCCCAGGGGGCCCTGGCACAGATACGCAGTATTTT. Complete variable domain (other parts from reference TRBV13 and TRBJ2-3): AAGVIQSPRHLIKEKRETATLKCYPIPRHDTVYWYQQGPGQDPQFLISFYEKMQSDKGSIPDRFSAQQFSDYHSELNMSSLELGDSALYFCASSLAPGGPGTDTQYFGPGTRLTVL.

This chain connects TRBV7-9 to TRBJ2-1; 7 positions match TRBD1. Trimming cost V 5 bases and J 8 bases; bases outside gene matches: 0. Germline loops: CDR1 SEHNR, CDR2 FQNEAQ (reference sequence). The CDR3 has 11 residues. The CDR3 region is CASSTGDEQFF. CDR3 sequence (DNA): TGTGCCAGCAGCACAGGGGATGAGCAGTTCTTC.

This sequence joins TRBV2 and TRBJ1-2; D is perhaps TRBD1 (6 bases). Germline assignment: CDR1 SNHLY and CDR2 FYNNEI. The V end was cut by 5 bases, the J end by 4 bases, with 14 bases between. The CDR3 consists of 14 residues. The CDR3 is CASSTDSGVYGYTF. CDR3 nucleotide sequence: TGTGCCAGCAGTACGGACAGTGGGGTCTATGGCTACACCTTC.

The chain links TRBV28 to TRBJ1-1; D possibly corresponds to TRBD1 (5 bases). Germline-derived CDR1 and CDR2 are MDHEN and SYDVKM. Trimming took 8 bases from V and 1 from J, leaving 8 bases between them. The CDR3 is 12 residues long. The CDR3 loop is CASWGGNTEAFF. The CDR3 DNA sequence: TGTGCCAGCTGGGGGGGGAACACTGAAGCTTTCTTT.

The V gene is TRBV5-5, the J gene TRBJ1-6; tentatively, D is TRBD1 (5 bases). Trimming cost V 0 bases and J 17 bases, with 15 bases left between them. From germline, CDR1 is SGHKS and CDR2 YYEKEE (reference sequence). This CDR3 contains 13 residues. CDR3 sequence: CASSLGTGEEIHF. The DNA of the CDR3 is TGTGCCAGCAGCTTGGGAACGGGGGAGGAGATCCACTTT. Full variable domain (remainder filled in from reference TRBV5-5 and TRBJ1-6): DAGVTQSPTHLIKTRGQQVTLRCSPISGHKSVSWYQQVLGQGPQFIFQYYEKEERGRGNFPDRFSARQFPNYSSELNVNALLLGDSALYLCASSLGTGEEIHFGNGTRLTVT.

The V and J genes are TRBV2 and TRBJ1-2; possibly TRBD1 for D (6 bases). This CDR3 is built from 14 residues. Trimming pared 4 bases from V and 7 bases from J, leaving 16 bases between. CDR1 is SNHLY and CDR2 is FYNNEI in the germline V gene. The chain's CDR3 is CASSVGGGLAGYTF. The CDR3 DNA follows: TGTGCCAGCAGTGTAGGGGGGGGCCTGGCTGGCTACACCTTC.

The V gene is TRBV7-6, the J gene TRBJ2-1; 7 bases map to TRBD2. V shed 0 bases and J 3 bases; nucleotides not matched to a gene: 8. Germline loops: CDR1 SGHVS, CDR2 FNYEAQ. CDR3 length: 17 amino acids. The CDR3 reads CASSLAPTGGVYNEQFF. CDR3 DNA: TGTGCCAGCAGCTTAGCGCCAACGGGAGGCGTCTACAATGAGCAGTTCTTC. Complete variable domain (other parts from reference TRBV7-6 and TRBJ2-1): GAGVSQSPRYKVTKRGQDVALRCDPISGHVSLYWYRQALGQGPEFLTYFNYEAQQDKSGLPNDRFSAERPEGSISTLTIQRTEQRDSAMYRCASSLAPTGGVYNEQFFGPGTRLTVL.

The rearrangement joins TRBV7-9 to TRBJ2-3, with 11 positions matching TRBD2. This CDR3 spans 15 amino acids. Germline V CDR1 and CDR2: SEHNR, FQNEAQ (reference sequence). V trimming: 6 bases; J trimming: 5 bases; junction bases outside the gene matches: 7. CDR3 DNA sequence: TGTGCCAGCAGTATTCTAGCGGGAGGTGGAGATACGCAGTATTTT. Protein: CASSILAGGGDTQYF.